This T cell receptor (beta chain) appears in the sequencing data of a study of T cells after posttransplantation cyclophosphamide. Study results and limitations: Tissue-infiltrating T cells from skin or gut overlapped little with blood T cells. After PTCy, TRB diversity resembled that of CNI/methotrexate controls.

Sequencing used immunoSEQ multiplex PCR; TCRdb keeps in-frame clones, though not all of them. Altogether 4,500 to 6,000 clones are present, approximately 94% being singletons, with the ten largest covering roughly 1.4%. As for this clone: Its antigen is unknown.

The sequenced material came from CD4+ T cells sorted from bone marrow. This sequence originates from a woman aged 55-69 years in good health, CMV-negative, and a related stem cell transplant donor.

CDR3 loop: CASTPGQGRADTQYF. The DNA of the CDR3 is TGTGCCAGCACCCCGGGACAGGGACGTGCAGATACGCAGTATTTT. The V and J genes are TRBV11-3 and TRBJ2-3; 9 bases agree with TRBD1. J gave up 4 bases and V 7 bases, and 9 bases lay outside the gene matches. Germline CDR1 reads SGHNT; CDR2 reads YENEEA. The CDR3 runs 15 residues.